This T cell receptor (beta chain) was recorded in a study of identifying expanded T cells in peripheral blood. This table comes from immunoSEQ multiplex PCR, and its TCRdb copy is limited to in-frame clones, with some not included. Here the sample spans more than 50,000 clones, around 86% being singletons. This CDR3 is 15 amino acids long. J gave up 5 bases and V 5 bases, and 10 bases lay outside the gene matches. Germline V gene data show CDR1 as SGHTA and CDR2 as FQGTGA. Broader study findings: Across healthy donors, higher total template counts meant significantly greater two-week count variance. About 1.2 clones differed between technical replicates, versus roughly 16 and 20 over time.

No infections or other immune events were documented during collection. Details on this clone: Antigen: not known.

The source is a person aged 18-70 years in good health. V is TRBV7-3 and J is TRBJ2-5, with 8 bases aligning to TRBD1. The specimen sequenced was blood. In DNA, the CDR3 is TGTGCCAGCAGCCCTCTTGACAGGGGACGTGAGACCCAGTACTTC. As protein: CASSPLDRGRETQYF.